These T cell receptor beta chains were read from a single sample in a study of shared clonotypes between healthy human individuals. Only in-frame clones appear in the TCRdb table, and some are missing; sequencing was by immunoSEQ multiplex PCR. The table has 400,000 to 500,000 clones, roughly 85% seen once. The sequenced sample consisted of PBMCs. The receptors come from a woman aged 40 to 50 in good health. Some clones in this sample may be carry-over from other donors' samples. The conserved cysteine and the conserved F or W are not part of the CDR3 here.

TRBV18 | ASSPQGSSYEQY
TRBV28 | ASSLSGRATDTQY
TRBV9 | ASSAGGTSGESSYNEQF
TRBV7-8 | ASSLPGTGGGSYEQY
TRBV9 | ASSVADSGRPYEQY
TRBV30 | AWSVRSSTEAF
TRBV10-3 | ATGQGNPYEQY
TRBV21-1 | ASSKGPFRALPRMSKF
TRBV30 | AWSRGPPYNEQF
TRBV2 | ASSVVGVGAGELF
TRBV27 | ASSPGGSYNEQF
TRBV10-3 | AISRQGAPTGELF
TRBV6-5 | ASSAQGLFQETQY
TRBV5-4 | ASSLRQGKDTQY
TRBV5-1 | ASKGEYEQY
TRBV27 | ASSLGTSGRADTQY
TRBV19 | ASSIGGQGIQETQY
TRBV7-9 | ASSPRTVSGEQY
TRBV19 | ASSLRQSSYEQY
TRBV7-2 | ASSLAGGSNEQF
TRBV28 | ASTLQGAYNSPLH
TRBV28 | ASEEESSNQPQH
TRBV21-1 | ASSKNLRCGVGYEQY
TRBV30 | AWSSGLGANVLT
TRBV18 | ASSPGTANTEAF
TRBV19 | ASSTRLAPEFYEQY
TRBV7-9 | ASSLGQDGGNTIY
TRBV5-6 | ASSLGGNSYEQY
TRBV19 | ASGMVSSSGNTIY
TRBV5-1 | ASSSVQGSTEAF
TRBV7-3 | ASSLSGGPYNEQF
TRBV2 | ASTTRGADQPQH
TRBV10-3 | AISESGGVAHEQF
TRBV5-1 | ASSLGGQTYNEQF
TRBV5-4 | ASSLAGAHEQY
TRBV6-6 | ASSYSTVSYEQY
TRBV28 | ASNHRDSDEQF
TRBV6-1 | ASSDGGPDLYGYT
TRBV6-4 | ASSEFPITDTQY
TRBV5-4 | ASSLRADPRELF
TRBV7-2 | ASSSGLNTEAF
TRBV7-2 | ASSLAAGGPYNEQF
TRBV7-2 | ASSLGGQGARWLF
TRBV10-3 | AISDRGLGETQY
TRBV10-3 | AISDHGTQWASVEQY
TRBV27 | ASSLLRGEQY
TRBV4-2 | ASSQEVAGSYNEQF
TRBV19 | ASSIETGAGYGYT
TRBV5-1 | ASSRGQGWDTQY
TRBV7-9 | ASSYLTGGTGELF
TRBV9 | ASSEGLAVSTDTQY
TRBV14 | ASSQAGAPGNEQF
TRBV7-6 | ASSLSAGGYEQF